The clone carrying this T cell receptor beta chain was observed at least ten times. Its matching antigen is unknown. This sample stems from a study of T-cell reconstitution after alpha-beta-depleted transplantation in children. Study-level points and caveats: Surviving recipient cells, namely T cells and thymic progenitors, were the source of high day-60 TCRbeta diversity in some patients. T-cell numbers and diversity one year post-transplant derived largely from freshly generated T cells. About two months after transplant, alpha-beta T cells reportedly came from several hundred expanded graft clones.

Preparation of the TCRbeta library was carried out with unique molecular identifiers. Each CDR3 protein gets one entry after TCRdb re-called the PCR reads with MiXCR. The repertoire holds 250,000 to 350,000 distinct CDR3 sequences, with 23% as singletons. Germline V lookup: CDR1 SGHRS, CDR2 YFSETQ. This CDR3 contains 14 residues. The V gene lost 0 bases and the J gene lost 0 bases, with 7 bases spanning the gap. The receptor comes from a male patient aged 10 to 17 who had a stem cell transplant for acute lymphoblastic leukemia, so the T cells may come from the graft donor. Sequences were derived from PBMCs, mostly from graft donor cells, sampled 180 days after TCRalphabeta/CD19-depleted stem cell transplant. The genes are TRBV5-1 and TRBJ2-7, with D unresolved. The CDR3 spells CASSLAWASYEQYF. In nucleotides, the CDR3 is TGCGCCAGCAGCTTGGCCTGGGCCTCCTACGAGCAGTACTTC.